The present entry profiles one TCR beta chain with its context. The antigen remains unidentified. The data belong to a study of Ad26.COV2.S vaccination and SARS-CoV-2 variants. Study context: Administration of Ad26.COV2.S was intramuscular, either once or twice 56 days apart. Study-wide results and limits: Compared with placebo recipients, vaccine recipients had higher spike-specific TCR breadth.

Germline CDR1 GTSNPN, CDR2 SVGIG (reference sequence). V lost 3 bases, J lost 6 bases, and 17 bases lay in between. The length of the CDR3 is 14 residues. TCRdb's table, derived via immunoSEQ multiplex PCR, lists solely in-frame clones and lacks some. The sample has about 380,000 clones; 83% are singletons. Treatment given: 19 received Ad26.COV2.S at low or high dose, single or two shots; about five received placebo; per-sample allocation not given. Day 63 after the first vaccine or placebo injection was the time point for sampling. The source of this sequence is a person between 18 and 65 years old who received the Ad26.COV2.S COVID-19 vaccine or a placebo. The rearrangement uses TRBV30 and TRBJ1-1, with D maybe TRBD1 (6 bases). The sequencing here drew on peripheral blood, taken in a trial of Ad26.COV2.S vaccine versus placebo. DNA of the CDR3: TGTGCCTGGAGGGGACAATCCGCCGGCGCTGAAGCTTTCTTT. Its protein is CAWRGQSAGAEAFF.